This T cell receptor (beta chain) derives from a study of read filtering for tumor transcriptome and immune sequencing. Overall study context: The cohort had some 16 men and more than 11 women aged about 45 to 90, mean about 66 years. Per sample, TCR-region reads ranged about 4 to 11 million by IR-seq, about 80 to 1,400 by RNA-seq.

From roughly 400 ng of RNA, a library with molecular barcoded alpha/delta and beta/gamma adaptors was made. One entry per CDR3 protein results from TCRdb running MiXCR on the reads. Of about 61,000 distinct CDR3 sequences listed, about a fifth are singletons. There are many counts of this clonotype. Its antigen is unidentified. Regarding the study as a whole: The sorted CD138-negative fraction was a mixed bone marrow immune population, not purified T cells. Single-read clonotypes: 80% to 90% of IR-seq clonotypes (around 3.5% of reads), about 70% of RNA-seq clonotypes (roughly 45% of reads).

Material for sequencing was a population of CD138-negative cells sorted from bone marrow. The TCR sequence derives from a donor aged 40 or over with multiple myeloma.

Here the CDR3 DNA reads TGCAGTGCTGGCAGGGCGTACACAGATACGCAGTATTTT. This codes for CSAGRAYTDTQYF. The chain employs TRBV20-1 and TRBJ2-3; a weak D match, TRBD1 (5 bases). Trimming shortened V by 5 bases and J by 2 bases, and 11 bases separated the two germline ends. Germline V gene data show CDR1 as DFQATT and CDR2 as SNEGSKA (reference sequence). This CDR3 spans 13 amino acids.